A selection of T cell receptor beta chains follows, all from one sample in a study of human T cells and chemical hapten exposure. TCRdb processed the RACE reads anew with MiXCR; each CDR3 protein has one entry. The sample lists about 190,000 distinct CDR3 sequences; under 30% were seen once. The sample consisted of whole blood, taken in connection with sensitization to the hapten diphenylcyclopropenone (DPC). These receptors originate from a woman in her 40s with alopecia areata. Some clones in this sample may be carry-over from other donors' samples. Each CDR3 is given with its conserved first and last residue. The D gene is left open where the match is weak. Only part of the rows carry a size: once, few, many, or a class if the clone is expanded.

J: TRBJ1-2; D: .; size: many; V: TRBV5-5; CDR3: CASSSPSLYGYTF; DNA: TGTGCCAGCAGCTCCCCGTCCCTCTATGGCTACACCTTC
J: TRBJ2-6; D: TRBD2; size: .; V: TRBV4-2; CDR3: CASSQFVAGGLVTGANVLTF; DNA: TGTGCCAGCAGCCAATTTGTAGCGGGAGGGCTAGTAACTGGGGCCAACGTCCTGACTTTC
J: TRBJ1-1; D: .; size: few; V: TRBV2; CDR3: CASMARGTNEAFF; DNA: TGTGCCAGCATGGCTAGGGGAACGAATGAAGCTTTCTTT
J: TRBJ2-3; D: .; size: .; V: TRBV12-3/TRBV12-4; CDR3: CASSFTGAGTDTQYF; DNA: TGTGCCAGCAGTTTTACGGGAGCTGGAACAGATACGCAGTATTTT
J: TRBJ2-7; D: .; size: few; V: TRBV7-2; CDR3: CASSSYSYEQYF; DNA: TGTGCCAGCAGCTCGTACTCCTACGAGCAGTACTTC
J: TRBJ2-7; D: TRBD1; size: few; V: TRBV29-1; CDR3: CSVTGGGEQYF; DNA: TGCAGCGTCACAGGGGGCGGCGAGCAGTACTTC
J: TRBJ2-1; D: TRBD2; size: .; V: TRBV28; CDR3: CASSYGGRADNEQFF; DNA: TGTGCCAGCAGCTACGGCGGGAGGGCCGACAATGAGCAGTTCTTC
J: TRBJ2-4; D: .; size: .; V: TRBV2; CDR3: CASSGAGAVVNIQYF; DNA: TGTGCCAGCAGTGGGGCAGGGGCCGTGGTAAACATTCAGTACTTC
J: TRBJ2-7; D: .; size: .; V: TRBV5-4; CDR3: CASSFDRSAPYEQYF; DNA: TGTGCCAGCAGCTTTGACAGGTCTGCCCCCTACGAGCAGTACTTC
J: TRBJ2-1; D: TRBD2; size: few; V: TRBV4-2; CDR3: CASSPQTAGGPHEQFF; DNA: TGTGCCAGCAGCCCTCAAACAGCGGGAGGGCCACATGAGCAGTTCTTC
J: TRBJ2-3; D: TRBD2; size: once; V: TRBV25-1; CDR3: CASAPRGRAPDTQYF; DNA: TGTGCCAGCGCCCCCCGCGGGAGGGCCCCGGATACGCAGTATTTT
J: TRBJ2-1; D: TRBD1; size: .; V: TRBV7-6; CDR3: CTSSFPGTGYNEQFF; DNA: TGTACCAGCAGCTTCCCCGGGACAGGGTACAATGAGCAGTTCTTC
J: TRBJ2-1; D: .; size: .; V: TRBV27; CDR3: CASSHLGRGIF; DNA: TGTGCCAGCAGTCACCTTGGACGGGGAATCTTC
J: TRBJ2-5; D: .; size: .; V: TRBV7-9; CDR3: CASSHRETQYF; DNA: TGTGCCAGCAGCCACCGCGAGACCCAGTACTTC
J: TRBJ1-3; D: .; size: .; V: TRBV6-1; CDR3: CASGGLLSGNTIYF; DNA: TGTGCCAGCGGGGGCCTTCTCTCTGGAAACACCATATATTTT
J: TRBJ2-6; D: TRBD1; size: few; V: TRBV29-1; CDR3: CSVGTGRALHSGANVLTF; DNA: TGCAGCGTCGGGACAGGGCGCGCTCTACACTCTGGGGCCAACGTCCTGACTTTC
J: TRBJ2-1; D: TRBD1; size: .; V: TRBV10-3; CDR3: CAISDGDRGRNEQFF; DNA: TGTGCCATCAGTGATGGGGACAGGGGTCGGAATGAGCAGTTCTTC
J: TRBJ2-7; D: .; size: .; V: TRBV29-1; CDR3: CSVVWQGGFYEQYF; DNA: TGCAGCGTTGTTTGGCAGGGGGGCTTCTACGAGCAGTACTTC
J: TRBJ2-7; D: TRBD2; size: .; V: TRBV6-1; CDR3: CASSETVSGTYEQYF; DNA: TGTGCCAGCAGTGAAACGGTGAGCGGGACCTACGAGCAGTACTTC
J: TRBJ2-1; D: TRBD2; size: few; V: TRBV15; CDR3: CATSPLAGNEQFF; DNA: TGTGCCACCAGCCCACTAGCGGGGAATGAGCAGTTCTTC
J: TRBJ2-1; D: .; size: .; V: TRBV9; CDR3: CASSVTDSVIYNEQFF; DNA: TGTGCCAGCAGCGTGACGGACAGCGTAATTTACAATGAGCAGTTCTTC
J: TRBJ2-2; D: TRBD1; size: .; V: TRBV24-1; CDR3: CATSGADRVGLFF; DNA: TGTGCCACCAGTGGCGCCGACAGGGTTGGGCTGTTTTTT
J: TRBJ1-2; D: .; size: few; V: TRBV9; CDR3: CASSARTGLGDGYTF; DNA: TGTGCCAGCAGCGCACGTACAGGGCTGGGGGATGGCTACACCTTC
J: TRBJ2-3; D: TRBD1; size: .; V: TRBV5-5; CDR3: CASSPTGTGRTTDTQYF; DNA: TGTGCCAGCAGCCCAACCGGGACAGGGAGGACGACAGATACGCAGTATTTT
J: TRBJ2-7; D: .; size: few; V: TRBV12-3/TRBV12-4; CDR3: CASSFPPPYEQYF; DNA: TGTGCCAGCAGTTTCCCCCCTCCCTACGAGCAGTACTTC
J: TRBJ1-2; D: .; size: .; V: TRBV19; CDR3: CASTPSGLASNYGYTF; DNA: TGTGCCAGTACCCCATCGGGCCTGGCGTCCAACTATGGCTACACCTTC
J: TRBJ1-1; D: .; size: .; V: TRBV11-1; CDR3: CASSAPGRGNTEAFF; DNA: TGTGCCAGCAGCGCGCCGGGGCGGGGGAACACTGAAGCTTTCTTT
J: TRBJ1-1; D: .; size: few; V: TRBV20-1; CDR3: CSARDTGTWAEAFF; DNA: TGCAGTGCTAGAGACACAGGGACTTGGGCTGAAGCTTTCTTT
J: TRBJ2-1; D: TRBD2; size: few; V: TRBV30; CDR3: CAWLLANEQFF; DNA: TGTGCCTGGTTACTAGCGAATGAGCAGTTCTTC
J: TRBJ1-1; D: .; size: .; V: TRBV6-5; CDR3: CASSQTGTYTEAFF; DNA: TGTGCCAGCAGTCAGACCGGGACATACACTGAAGCTTTCTTT
J: TRBJ1-4; D: .; size: .; V: TRBV6-5; CDR3: CASSRTTGSFGKLFF; DNA: TGTGCCAGCAGCCGAACAACAGGGTCGTTCGGAAAACTGTTTTTT
J: TRBJ2-3; D: .; size: .; V: TRBV20-1; CDR3: CSAGRPGSGTDTQYF; DNA: TGCAGTGCTGGGAGGCCAGGGTCAGGCACAGATACGCAGTATTTT
J: TRBJ1-1; D: .; size: .; V: TRBV6-2/TRBV6-3; CDR3: CASSYGLGGLNTEAFF; DNA: TGTGCCAGCAGTTATGGGCTGGGGGGACTAAACACTGAAGCTTTCTTT
J: TRBJ1-4; D: .; size: .; V: TRBV4-1; CDR3: CASSQGGWGSTNEKLFF; DNA: TGCGCCAGCAGCCAAGGGGGGTGGGGTTCAACTAATGAAAAACTGTTTTTT
J: TRBJ2-7; D: TRBD1; size: .; V: TRBV4-1; CDR3: CASSQHQGDRSSYEQYF; DNA: TGCGCCAGCAGCCAACACCAGGGGGACAGGAGCTCCTACGAGCAGTACTTC
J: TRBJ1-1; D: .; size: .; V: TRBV28; CDR3: CASSILGLGTEAFF; DNA: TGTGCCAGCAGTATTCTTGGCTTAGGCACTGAAGCTTTCTTT
J: TRBJ2-7; D: .; size: few; V: TRBV28; CDR3: CASSLGGSSSYEQYF; DNA: TGTGCCAGCAGTTTAGGCGGTAGCAGCTCCTACGAGCAGTACTTC
J: TRBJ1-1; D: .; size: .; V: TRBV6-2/TRBV6-3; CDR3: CASSYPRHNTEAFF; DNA: TGTGCCAGCAGTTACCCAAGACATAACACTGAAGCTTTCTTT
J: TRBJ1-3; D: .; size: few; V: TRBV5-1; CDR3: CASSLDGGYLSGNTIYF; DNA: TGCGCCAGCAGCTTGGATGGAGGCTACCTCTCTGGAAACACCATATATTTT
J: TRBJ2-1; D: TRBD2; size: many; V: TRBV28; CDR3: CASRGTSGRNEQFF; DNA: TGTGCCAGCAGGGGGACTAGCGGGAGGAATGAGCAGTTCTTC
J: TRBJ2-1; D: TRBD2; size: .; V: TRBV6-5; CDR3: CASSPQWTSGGEQFF; DNA: TGTGCCAGCAGCCCCCAATGGACTAGCGGGGGTGAGCAGTTCTTC
J: TRBJ2-7; D: .; size: .; V: TRBV5-1; CDR3: CASSLDEEQYF; DNA: TGCGCCAGCAGCTTGGATGAAGAGCAGTACTTC
J: TRBJ2-1; D: .; size: few; V: TRBV5-6; CDR3: CASSLDVSSYNEQFF; DNA: TGTGCCAGCAGCTTGGACGTAAGCTCCTACAATGAGCAGTTCTTC
J: TRBJ2-1; D: TRBD2; size: .; V: TRBV20-1; CDR3: CSAPRLAGDNEQFF; DNA: TGCAGTGCCCCCAGGCTAGCGGGAGACAATGAGCAGTTCTTC
J: TRBJ1-2; D: TRBD1; size: .; V: TRBV12-3/TRBV12-4; CDR3: CASSPGDRDRGYTF; DNA: TGTGCCAGCAGTCCCGGGGACAGGGATCGAGGCTACACCTTC
J: TRBJ2-3; D: .; size: .; V: TRBV6-1; CDR3: CASSARSSDTQYF; DNA: TGTGCCAGCAGTGCTCGGAGCTCGGATACGCAGTATTTT
J: TRBJ2-7; D: .; size: few; V: TRBV24-1; CDR3: CATSDPRDPREQYF; DNA: TGTGCCACCAGTGATCCCCGGGACCCACGCGAGCAGTACTTC
J: TRBJ2-1; D: .; size: .; V: TRBV12-3/TRBV12-4; CDR3: CASRPVGWNEQFF; DNA: TGTGCCAGCAGGCCTGTGGGGTGGAATGAGCAGTTCTTC
J: TRBJ1-2; D: TRBD1; size: .; V: TRBV4-1; CDR3: CASSQAQGARVYGYTF; DNA: TGCGCCAGCAGCCAAGCACAGGGGGCGCGTGTCTATGGCTACACCTTC
J: TRBJ1-4; D: .; size: .; V: TRBV3-1; CDR3: CASSQAGGNNEKLFF; DNA: TGTGCCAGCAGCCAAGCCGGCGGGAATAATGAAAAACTGTTTTTT
J: TRBJ2-1; D: .; size: few; V: TRBV11-2; CDR3: CASAIPSRPGASFF; DNA: TGTGCCAGCGCAATCCCCTCCCGGCCAGGGGCTTCGTTCTTC
J: TRBJ1-6; D: TRBD1; size: few; V: TRBV10-3; CDR3: CAISRDRAQYNSPLHF; DNA: TGTGCCATCAGCCGGGACAGGGCACAATATAATTCACCCCTCCACTTT
J: TRBJ2-2; D: .; size: few; V: TRBV7-6; CDR3: CASSLATAWSLFF; DNA: TGTGCCAGCAGCTTAGCCACAGCCTGGAGCCTGTTTTTT
J: TRBJ2-5; D: .; size: .; V: TRBV29-1; CDR3: CSVEQETQYF; DNA: TGCAGCGTCGAGCAAGAGACCCAGTACTTC
J: TRBJ1-3; D: TRBD1; size: .; V: TRBV9; CDR3: CASSVETGSGNTIYF; DNA: TGTGCCAGCAGCGTAGAGACAGGGTCCGGAAACACCATATATTTT
J: TRBJ1-6; D: .; size: .; V: TRBV7-2; CDR3: CASSLAEKALHF; DNA: TGTGCCAGCAGCTTAGCCGAGAAAGCCCTCCACTTT